The 27 T cell receptor beta chains below were found in one sample sequenced in a study of cytotoxic CD8 clonotypes in ibrutinib-treated CLL. Clones were sequenced by immunoSEQ multiplex PCR, and TCRdb holds only the in-frame ones, with some missing. The repertoire includes about 120,000 clones, 58% of them detected once, and 30% to 45% sits in the top ten. The source material was PBMCs, sampled after 24 months of ibrutinib treatment. The origin of the receptors is a human donor with chronic lymphocytic leukemia.

Points on this clone: Additional DNA sequences in this sample encode the identical CDR3. The chain has TRBV7-2 and TRBJ1-4; 8 positions agree with TRBD1. Germline CDR1 reads SGHTA; CDR2 reads FQGNSA. This CDR3 has 14 residues. The trim removed 5 bases at V and 5 bases at J, leaving 4 bases unmatched. Here the CDR3 reads CASSARTGNEKLFF. CDR3 nucleotides: TGTGCCAGCAGCGCTAGGACAGGGAATGAAAAACTGTTTTTT.

The chain uses TRBV29-1 and TRBJ1-5; maybe TRBD1 (5 bases). The CDR3 runs to 18 residues. CDR1 is SQVTM and CDR2 is ANQGSEA in the germline V gene. Trimming cost V 8 bases and J 2 bases, with 28 bases left between them. For the CDR3, the DNA is TGCAGCCCATCGATCCCGGGACCACCGGAGGTGGGCAATCAGCCCCAGCATTTT. Residues: CSPSIPGPPEVGNQPQHF.

This chain joins TRBV19 and TRBJ1-5; D uncertain. V was cut by 1 base and J by 1 base, with 5 bases left in between. Germline loops: CDR1 LNHDA, CDR2 SQIVND (reference sequence). CDR3 length equals 14 residues. CDR3 coding DNA: TGTGCCAGTAGTATAGTGGGGAGCAATCAGCCCCAGCATTTT. Translation gives CASSIVGSNQPQHF. Full variable domain (outside the CDR3, taken from reference TRBV19 and TRBJ1-5): DGGITQSPKYLFRKEGQNVTLSCEQNLNHDAMYWYRQDPGQGLRLIYYSQIVNDFQKGDIAEGYSVSREKKESFPLTVTSAQKNPTAFYLCASSIVGSNQPQHFGDGTRLSIL.

V and J are TRBV5-1 and TRBJ2-7; possibly TRBD2 for D (7 bases). The length of the CDR3 is 16 residues. CDR1 and CDR2 from the germline V gene are SGHRS and YFSETQ. The V gene lost 4 bases and the J gene lost 0 bases, with 17 bases spanning the gap. CDR3 loop: CASSPRGRGSSYEQYF. The CDR3, as DNA: TGCGCCAGCAGCCCTCGGGGGCGGGGGAGCTCCTACGAGCAGTACTTC.

As DNA, the CDR3 is TGTGCCTGGAGTGTATTGGGCGCAAGTGAAAAACTGTTTTTT. Translation gives CAWSVLGASEKLFF. The J gene is TRBJ1-4, the V gene TRBV30, with D unclear. V lost 0 bases and J lost 7, with 12 bases in between. The germline V gene encodes CDR1 GTSNPN and CDR2 SVGIG (reference sequence). The CDR3 spans 14 residues. The full variable domain, with the rest looked up from reference TRBV30 and TRBJ1-4, is SQTIHQWPATLVQPVGSPLSLECTVEGTSNPNLYWYRQAAGRGLQLLFYSVGIGQISSEVPQNLSASRPQDRQFILSSKKLLLSDSGFYLCAWSVLGASEKLFFGSGTQLSVL.

The rearrangement joins TRBV5-1 to TRBJ1-1, with a tentative D call TRBD1 (6 bases). V lost 1 base and J lost 4, with 11 bases in between. CDR3 length equals 14 residues. Germline V gene sequence: CDR1 SGHRS, CDR2 YFSETQ. This CDR3 is CASSLLWGATEAFF. Here the CDR3 DNA reads TGCGCCAGCAGCTTGCTATGGGGGGCCACTGAAGCTTTCTTT.

This clone was seen more than once but under ten times. The rearrangement joins TRBV6-1 to TRBJ1-2, with 8 positions matching TRBD1. CDR1 is MNHNS, CDR2 SASEGT, per germline. The V segment lost 5 bases and the J segment 3 bases; nucleotides outside the gene matches: 5. The CDR3 sequence is 14 residues long. The CDR3 loop is CASSQTGADYGYTF. CDR3 DNA sequence: TGTGCCAGCAGTCAGACAGGGGCCGACTATGGCTACACCTTC.

This chain connects TRBV6-1 to TRBJ2-5, with 14 positions matching TRBD2. From germline, CDR1 is MNHNS and CDR2 SASEGT. The CDR3 extends over 16 amino acids. V trimming: 4 bases; J trimming: 5 bases; junction bases outside the gene matches: 6. The CDR3 here is CASSGLAGGPKETQYF. CDR3 bases: TGTGCCAGCAGTGGACTAGCGGGGGGGCCGAAGGAGACCCAGTACTTC.

A word on this clone: One end of the junction does not line up with germline, which may come from a read error. The chain joins TRBV7-7 to TRBJ1-4; 9 positions agree with TRBD1. The CDR3 contains 13 residues. The V gene's germline CDR1 is SSHAT and CDR2 FNYEAQ (reference sequence). CDR3 loop: CASSLGQGEKLFF. CDR3 bases: TGTGCTAGCAGCCTAGGACAGGGGGAAAAACTGTTTTTT.

This chain uses TRBV7-9 with TRBJ2-5; 11 bases are shared with TRBD1. J was trimmed by 4 bases and V by 5 bases; bases with no gene match: 12. Germline values: CDR1 SEHNR, CDR2 FQNEAQ (reference sequence). The CDR3 runs 17 residues. The CDR3 sequence: CASSPTGQGGMGETQYF. In DNA, the CDR3 is TGTGCCAGCAGCCCGACGGGACAGGGGGGTATGGGAGAGACCCAGTACTTC.

This rearrangement joins TRBV6-6 to TRBJ2-5, with D perhaps being TRBD1 or TRBD2 (5 bases each). V lost 6 bases, J lost 7 bases, and 15 bases lay in between. CDR3 length equals 13 residues. Per germline, CDR1 MNHNY and CDR2 SVGAGI (reference sequence). The CDR3 region is CASRTWGMGTQYF. The CDR3, as DNA: TGTGCCAGCAGAACCTGGGGGATGGGGACCCAGTACTTC.

The chain is built from TRBV20-1 and TRBJ1-2; D ambiguous. Trimming took 4 bases from V and 8 from J, leaving 2 bases between them. The germline CDR1 and CDR2 sequences are DFQATT and SNEGSKA (reference sequence). The CDR3 covers 8 residues. CDR3 bases: TGCAGTGCTACCGGCTACACCTTC. This sequence encodes CSATGYTF.

V gene TRBV5-1 combines with J gene TRBJ2-2; TRBD1 matches 7 bases. In germline, CDR1 is SGHRS, CDR2 YFSETQ. J lost 4 bases, V lost 3 bases, and 12 bases had no gene match. This CDR3 region has 17 residues. CDR3 coding DNA: TGCGCCAGCAGCTCAGGCTCGACAGGGCTGGGCACCGGGGAGCTGTTTTTT. Translation: CASSSGSTGLGTGELFF.

This sequence joins TRBV5-1 and TRBJ1-5, with D tentatively TRBD1 (5 bases). The CDR3 length is 16 residues. CDR1 is SGHRS, CDR2 YFSETQ, per germline. Trimming cost V 4 bases and J 1 base, with 15 bases left between them. CDR3 residues: CASSPGQGMSNQPQHF. In nucleotides, the CDR3 is TGCGCCAGCAGCCCGGGGCAGGGTATGAGCAATCAGCCCCAGCATTTT.

The J gene is TRBJ2-7, the V gene TRBV4-1, with 7 nucleotides matching TRBD1. This CDR3 spans 15 amino acids. V lost 5 bases and J lost 3; bases outside the gene matches: 10. CDR1 and CDR2 from the germline V gene are MGHRA and YSYEKL. Here the CDR3 reads CASSSGQVKDYEQYF. The CDR3 bases are TGCGCCAGCAGCTCCGGACAGGTTAAAGACTACGAGCAGTACTTC.

The chain employs TRBV10-3 and TRBJ1-3, with TRBD1 as a possible D gene (5 bases). This CDR3 comprises 15 residues. V was pared by 4 bases and J by 0 bases, with 10 bases between. Germline V gene sequence: CDR1 ENHRY, CDR2 SYGVKD. The CDR3 spells CAISGQSSSGNTIYF. The CDR3 DNA reads TGTGCCATCAGTGGACAGTCCAGCTCTGGAAACACCATATATTTT.

This clone has more than one count but fewer than ten. The chain uses TRBV30 and TRBJ2-7; no clear D. The CDR3 is made up of 12 amino acids. V lost 2 bases and J lost 0, with 5 bases in between. The germline V gene encodes CDR1 GTSNPN and CDR2 SVGIG (reference sequence). The CDR3 DNA reads as TGTGCCTGGAGTCCAAGCTCCTACGAGCAGTACTTC. Translated, it gives CAWSPSSYEQYF.

This clone was recorded only once. In nucleotides, the CDR3 is TGTGCCAGCAGCTGGACGCCGGGACAGGGGTACGGGGAGCTGTTTTTT. As protein: CASSWTPGQGYGELFF. V is TRBV5-5 and J is TRBJ2-2; 10 bases map to TRBD1. The CDR3 spans 16 residues. The V segment lost 3 bases and the J segment 7 bases; nucleotides outside the gene matches: 9. From germline, CDR1 is SGHKS and CDR2 YYEKEE (reference sequence).

The chain has TRBV30 and TRBJ1-1; no firm D call. The CDR3 is 13 residues long. Germline lookup yields CDR1 GTSNPN and CDR2 SVGIG (reference sequence). Trimming removed 2 bases at V and 2 bases at J, with 9 bases between. CDR3 DNA: TGTGCCTGGAGTCCGGTCGGAAACACTGAAGCTTTCTTT. This codes for CAWSPVGNTEAFF.

The chain is built from TRBV7-9 and TRBJ2-7; 8 positions match TRBD1. CDR1 SEHNR and CDR2 FQNEAQ come from the germline V gene (reference sequence). CDR3 length: 12 amino acids. V lost 4 bases to trimming and J lost 6 bases; unmatched junction nucleotides: 2. CDR3 residues: CASSSGTGEQYF. The CDR3 DNA is TGTGCCAGCAGCTCGGGGACAGGCGAGCAGTACTTC.

In its sample, this clone was seen a few times. This chain links TRBV7-2 with TRBJ1-4; D uncertain. Germline-derived CDR1 and CDR2 are SGHTA and FQGNSA. Trimming cost V 3 bases and J 4 bases, with 12 bases left between them. There are 15 residues in the CDR3. Here the CDR3 DNA reads TGTGCCAGCAGCTTGGGGTCGGGCCTTAATGAAAAACTGTTTTTT. Residues: CASSLGSGLNEKLFF.

This chain links TRBV30 with TRBJ1-2; D uncertain. The V end was cut by 2 bases, the J end by 0 bases, with 16 bases between. CDR1 and CDR2 from the germline V gene are GTSNPN and SVGIG (reference sequence). This CDR3 is built from 16 residues. The CDR3 DNA reads TGTGCCTGGAGTCACGACCGACGGAGCCCTAACTATGGCTACACCTTC. This gives the protein CAWSHDRRSPNYGYTF.

The genes are TRBV5-5 and TRBJ2-3, with D perhaps TRBD2 (5 bases). Germline V gene lookup returns CDR1 SGHKS and CDR2 YYEKEE (reference sequence). The length of the CDR3 is 15 residues. The germline V and J ends were trimmed by 3 bases and 0 bases, with 11 bases remaining between them. This CDR3 reads CASSSPSGSTDTQYF. The CDR3 DNA follows: TGTGCCAGCAGCTCCCCCAGCGGAAGCACAGATACGCAGTATTTT. The entire variable domain, with the rest obtained from reference TRBV5-5 and TRBJ2-3, is as follows: DAGVTQSPTHLIKTRGQQVTLRCSPISGHKSVSWYQQVLGQGPQFIFQYYEKEERGRGNFPDRFSARQFPNYSSELNVNALLLGDSALYLCASSSPSGSTDTQYFGPGTRLTVL.

This clone was counted a single time. This chain uses TRBV6-5 with TRBJ2-7; D is possibly TRBD1 (6 bases). CDR1 and CDR2 (germline): MNHEY, SVGAGI. V was trimmed by 2 bases and J by 1 base, leaving 12 bases between them. CDR3 length equals 15 residues. The CDR3 protein is CASSYLGTLSYEQYF. Here the CDR3 DNA reads TGTGCCAGCAGTTACCTTGGGACATTGTCCTACGAGCAGTACTTC.

This clone was seen repeatedly, ten times or more. The chain combines TRBV5-4 with TRBJ1-1; D not resolved. V was pared by 0 bases and J by 3 bases, with 9 bases between. The CDR3 is 14 residues long. From germline, CDR1 is SGHNT and CDR2 YYREEE (reference sequence). CDR3 in amino acids: CASSLAGWDTEAFF. In DNA form, the CDR3 reads TGTGCCAGCAGCTTGGCTGGGTGGGACACTGAAGCTTTCTTT. Full variable domain (missing parts from reference TRBV5-4 and TRBJ1-1): ETGVTQSPTHLIKTRGQQVTLRCSSQSGHNTVSWYQQALGQGPQFIFQYYREEENGRGNFPPRFSGLQFPNYSSELNVNALELDDSALYLCASSLAGWDTEAFFGQGTRLTVV.

V gene TRBV7-2 combines with J gene TRBJ2-5; D unresolved. Trimming removed 5 bases at V and 5 bases at J, with 15 bases between. Germline values: CDR1 SGHTA, CDR2 FQGNSA. The CDR3 covers 14 residues. Here the CDR3 reads CASSRGPVAETQYF. The CDR3 DNA reads as TGTGCCAGCAGCCGAGGACCGGTCGCGGAGACCCAGTACTTC.

The chain carries TRBV23-1 and TRBJ1-3, with D possibly matching TRBD1 (6 bases). TRBV23-1 belongs to the ORF category, with a function that is uncertain. The V and J ends lost 11 bases and 3 bases respectively, with 14 bases between them. This CDR3 spans 13 amino acids. CDR3 sequence reads: CAGTQGIGNTIYF. The CDR3 DNA is TGCGCCGGAACGCAGGGGATTGGAAACACCATATATTTT.